These 15 T cell receptor beta chains originate from one sample sequenced in a study of blood T cell repertoires in COVID-19. Assay used: immunoSEQ multiplex PCR; TCRdb lists only in-frame clones, some missing. The data show around 98,000 clones, 75% to 85% seen once. Specimen: peripheral blood. Receptors were obtained from a man in his sixties or seventies with acute or convalescent COVID-19.

The chain couples TRBV18 to TRBJ1-1; the match to TRBD1 covers 9 bases. The CDR3 is 14 residues long. Germline V gene sequence: CDR1 KGHSH, CDR2 LQKENI. With 4 bases clipped from V and 0 bases from J, the junction kept 0 bases outside the gene matches. The CDR3 is CASSRTGVNTEAFF. CDR3 in DNA: TGTGCCAGCTCACGGACAGGGGTGAACACTGAAGCTTTCTTT.

There are a few counts of this clone. The V and J genes are TRBV15 and TRBJ2-7; no clear D gene. V gave up 0 bases and J gave up 3 bases, with 6 bases separating them. The CDR3 is made up of 13 amino acids. Germline CDR1 is LNHNV and CDR2 is YYDKDF (reference sequence). The CDR3 DNA reads as TGTGCCACCAGCAGAGATAGGAGCTACGAGCAGTACTTC. Protein product: CATSRDRSYEQYF.

The V and J genes are TRBV15 and TRBJ2-7, with 9 bases that match TRBD1. Germline V gene sequence: CDR1 LNHNV, CDR2 YYDKDF (reference sequence). J gave up 5 bases and V 1 base, and 6 bases lay outside the gene matches. There are 15 residues in the CDR3. The CDR3 spells CATSRAVRTGDEQYF. CDR3 coding DNA: TGTGCCACCAGCAGAGCCGTTAGGACAGGGGACGAGCAGTACTTC.

This clone turned up a few times. V gene TRBV27 combines with J gene TRBJ1-4; 8 bases align to TRBD1. This CDR3 is 14 amino acids long. Trimming took 1 base from V and 8 from J; bases not matched to a gene: 3. Germline-derived CDR1 and CDR2 are MNHEY and SMNVEV (reference sequence). CDR3 nucleotides: TGTGCCAGCAGTTTATTTGGACAGGGCGAAAAACTGTTTTTT. Protein product: CASSLFGQGEKLFF.

The V gene is TRBV2, the J gene TRBJ1-4, with D possibly matching TRBD1 (5 bases). The V gene's germline CDR1 is SNHLY and CDR2 FYNNEI. The V end lost 7 bases, the J end lost 1 base, and 10 bases lay between the germline ends. The length of the CDR3 is 14 residues. DNA of the CDR3: TGTGCCAGCATATTAGGGGAAACTAATGAAAAACTGTTTTTT. Residues: CASILGETNEKLFF.

The rearrangement uses TRBV28 and TRBJ2-7; 8 bases are shared with TRBD2. Per germline, CDR1 MDHEN and CDR2 SYDVKM. The trim removed 7 bases at V and 5 bases at J, leaving 10 bases unmatched. This CDR3 region has 14 residues. For the CDR3, the DNA is TGTGCCAGCATAACTAGCGGAGGAGGGAACGAGCAGTACTTC. Translating it yields CASITSGGGNEQYF.

The gene calls are TRBV5-1 and TRBJ2-1; no reliable D call. CDR1 and CDR2 (germline): SGHRS, YFSETQ. CDR3 length equals 15 residues. V shed 5 bases and J shed 0 bases, with 12 bases lying between them. CDR3 region: CASREYGGSYNEQFF. The DNA of the CDR3 is TGCGCCAGCAGAGAGTATGGCGGCTCCTACAATGAGCAGTTCTTC.

This clone was seen once. The genes are TRBV7-2 and TRBJ2-1; D not certain. Between the trimmed V and J ends, which lost 5 bases and 5 bases, there was a span of 16 bases. The CDR3 runs 15 residues. Per the germline V gene, CDR1 is SGHTA and CDR2 is FQGNSA. The CDR3 sequence is CASSPDLERHNEQFF. DNA for the CDR3: TGTGCCAGCAGCCCCGATCTCGAGCGCCACAATGAGCAGTTCTTC.

This chain connects TRBV6-1 to TRBJ1-2; D uncertain. This CDR3 is built from 12 residues. Per germline, CDR1 MNHNS and CDR2 SASEGT. The V end lost 3 bases, the J end lost 8 bases, and 10 bases lay between the germline ends. CDR3 bases: TGTGCCAGCAGTGAGGTGAGCCGGGGCTACACCTTC. Amino acids: CASSEVSRGYTF.

This chain joins TRBV6-4 and TRBJ1-5; maybe TRBD1 (5 bases). CDR1 and CDR2 (germline): MRHNA, SNTAGT. The CDR3 covers 16 residues. Trimming removed 1 base at V and 1 base at J, with 11 bases between. The CDR3 here is CASSDWRGLSNQPQHF. The CDR3 DNA is TGTGCCAGCAGTGACTGGCGGGGGTTGAGCAATCAGCCCCAGCATTTT.

This clone was recorded a few times. The gene calls are TRBV6-2 or TRBV6-3 and TRBJ2-7; 9 bases line up with TRBD1. Germline V gene lookup returns CDR1 MNHEY and CDR2 SVGEGT. This CDR3 region has 13 residues. The J segment lost 3 bases and the V segment lost 6 bases, leaving 3 bases of the junction unmatched. The CDR3 protein is CASSDRGYYEQYF. The CDR3 DNA reads as TGTGCCAGCAGCGACAGGGGGTACTACGAGCAGTACTTC.

This clone was recorded many times. The chain carries TRBV27 and TRBJ1-1, with D tentatively TRBD1 (6 bases). The CDR3 contains 16 residues. Per germline, CDR1 MNHEY and CDR2 SMNVEV (reference sequence). The germline V and J ends were trimmed by 5 bases and 2 bases, with 18 bases remaining between them. The CDR3 loop reads CASSPHLGGANTEAFF. DNA for the CDR3: TGTGCCAGCAGTCCCCATCTTGGGGGGGCCAACACTGAAGCTTTCTTT.

The chain links TRBV11-3 to TRBJ2-1; tentative D call: TRBD2 (6 bases). V was shortened by 4 bases and J by 4 bases, with 11 bases between the two germline ends. The CDR3 runs to 14 residues. Germline assignment: CDR1 SGHNT and CDR2 YENEEA. Here the CDR3 reads CASSSPGLYNEQFF. DNA for the CDR3: TGTGCCAGCAGCTCGCCGGGACTGTACAATGAGCAGTTCTTC.

The chain employs TRBV6-5 and TRBJ2-7, with D possibly matching TRBD2 (5 bases). V lost 1 base, J lost 2 bases, and 12 bases lay in between. The germline V gene encodes CDR1 MNHEY and CDR2 SVGAGI. CDR3 length: 15 residues. CDR3 DNA sequence: TGTGCCAGCAGTTACTTCTTGACGGGAACCTACGAGCAGTACTTC. It is translated as CASSYFLTGTYEQYF.

Only a few counts were recorded for this clone. The rearrangement joins TRBV7-6 to TRBJ1-2; 8 nucleotides align to TRBD1. CDR3 size: 13 residues. V lost 5 bases and J lost 6; bases outside the gene matches: 5. Germline-derived CDR1 and CDR2 are SGHVS and FNYEAQ. The CDR3 loop is CASSQQGADGYTF. In DNA form, the CDR3 reads TGTGCCAGCAGCCAGCAGGGGGCCGATGGCTACACCTTC.